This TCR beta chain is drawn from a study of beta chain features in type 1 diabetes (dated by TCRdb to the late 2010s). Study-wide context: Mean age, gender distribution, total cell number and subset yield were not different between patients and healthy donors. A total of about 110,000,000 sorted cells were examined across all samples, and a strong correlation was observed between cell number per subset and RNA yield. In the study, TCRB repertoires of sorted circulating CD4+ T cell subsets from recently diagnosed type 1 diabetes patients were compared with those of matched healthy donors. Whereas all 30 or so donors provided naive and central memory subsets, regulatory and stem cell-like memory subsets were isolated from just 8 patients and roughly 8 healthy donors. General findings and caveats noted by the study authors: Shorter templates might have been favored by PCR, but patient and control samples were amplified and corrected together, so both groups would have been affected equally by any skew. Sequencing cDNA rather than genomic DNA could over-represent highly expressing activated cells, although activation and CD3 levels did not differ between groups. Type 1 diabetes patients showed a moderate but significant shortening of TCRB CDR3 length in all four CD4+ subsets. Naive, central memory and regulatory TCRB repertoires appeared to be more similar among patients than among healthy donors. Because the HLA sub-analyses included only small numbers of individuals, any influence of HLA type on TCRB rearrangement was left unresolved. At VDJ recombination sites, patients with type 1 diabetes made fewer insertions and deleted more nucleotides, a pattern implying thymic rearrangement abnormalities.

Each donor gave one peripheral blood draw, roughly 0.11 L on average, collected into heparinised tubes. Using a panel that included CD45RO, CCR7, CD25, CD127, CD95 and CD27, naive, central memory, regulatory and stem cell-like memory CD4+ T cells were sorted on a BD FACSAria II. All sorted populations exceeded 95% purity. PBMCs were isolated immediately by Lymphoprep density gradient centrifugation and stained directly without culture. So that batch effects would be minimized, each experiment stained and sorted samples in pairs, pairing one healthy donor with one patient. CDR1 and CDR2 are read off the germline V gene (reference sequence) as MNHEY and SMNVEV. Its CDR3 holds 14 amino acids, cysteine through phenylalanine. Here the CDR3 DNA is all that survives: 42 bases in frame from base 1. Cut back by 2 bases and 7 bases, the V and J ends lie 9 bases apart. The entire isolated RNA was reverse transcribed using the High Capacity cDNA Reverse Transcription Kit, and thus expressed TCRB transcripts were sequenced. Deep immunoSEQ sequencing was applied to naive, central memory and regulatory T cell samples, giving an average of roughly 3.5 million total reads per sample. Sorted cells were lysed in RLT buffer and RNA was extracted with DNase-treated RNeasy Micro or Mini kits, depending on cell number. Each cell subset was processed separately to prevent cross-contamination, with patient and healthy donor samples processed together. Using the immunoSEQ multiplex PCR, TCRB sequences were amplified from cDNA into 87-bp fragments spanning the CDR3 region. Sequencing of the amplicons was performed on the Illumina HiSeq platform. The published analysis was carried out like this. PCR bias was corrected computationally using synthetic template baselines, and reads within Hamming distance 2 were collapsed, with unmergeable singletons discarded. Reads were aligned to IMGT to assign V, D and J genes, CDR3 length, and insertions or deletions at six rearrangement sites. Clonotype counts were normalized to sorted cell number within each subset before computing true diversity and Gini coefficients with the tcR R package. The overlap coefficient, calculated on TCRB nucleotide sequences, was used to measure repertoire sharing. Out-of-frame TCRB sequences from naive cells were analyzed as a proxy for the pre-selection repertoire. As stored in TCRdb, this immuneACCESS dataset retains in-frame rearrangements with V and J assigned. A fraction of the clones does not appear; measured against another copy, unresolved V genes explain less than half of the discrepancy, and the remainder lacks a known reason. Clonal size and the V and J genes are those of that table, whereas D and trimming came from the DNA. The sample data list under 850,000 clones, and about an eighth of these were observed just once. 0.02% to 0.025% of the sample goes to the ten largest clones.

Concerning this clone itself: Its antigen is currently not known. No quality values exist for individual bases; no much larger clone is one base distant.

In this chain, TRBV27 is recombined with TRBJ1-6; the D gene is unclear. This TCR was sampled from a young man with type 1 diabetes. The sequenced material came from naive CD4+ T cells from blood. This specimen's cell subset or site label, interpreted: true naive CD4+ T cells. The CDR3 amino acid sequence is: CASSLVGGNSPLHF. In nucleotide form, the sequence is TGTGCCAGCAGTTTAGTTGGCGGGAATTCACCCCTCCACTTT.